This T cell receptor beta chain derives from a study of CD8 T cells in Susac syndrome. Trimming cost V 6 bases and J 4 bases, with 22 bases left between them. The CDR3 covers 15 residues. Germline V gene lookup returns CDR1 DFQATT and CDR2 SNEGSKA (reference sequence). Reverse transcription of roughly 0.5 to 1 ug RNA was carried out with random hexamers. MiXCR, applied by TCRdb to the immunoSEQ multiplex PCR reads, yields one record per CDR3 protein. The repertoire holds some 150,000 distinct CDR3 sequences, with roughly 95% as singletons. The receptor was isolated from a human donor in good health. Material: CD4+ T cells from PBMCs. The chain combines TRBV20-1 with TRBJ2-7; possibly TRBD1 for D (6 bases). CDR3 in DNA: TGCAGTGCCCCGTCGCTGGGACAAGACGTGTACGAGCAGTACTTC. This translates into CSAPSLGQDVYEQYF.